This paragraph reports one TCR beta chain. Its matching antigen is unknown. This specimen belongs to a study of T cell responses to AZD1222 COVID-19 vaccine. Study conclusions and caveats: Sampling that yielded the repertoires occurred only after the peak T cell response. Nearly half of the spike-specific TCRs reportedly recognize variant regions that carry no mutations.

This CDR3 spans 15 amino acids. Between the trimmed V and J ends, which lost 6 bases and 1 base, there was a span of 15 bases. Germline V gene sequence: CDR1 ENHRY, CDR2 SYGVKD. Sequencing used immunoSEQ multiplex PCR; TCRdb keeps in-frame clones, though not all of them. The table shows 70,000 to 95,000 clones, with 85% to 90% occurring only once. This sequence was found in an adult who received the AZD1222 COVID-19 vaccine. The specimen comprised peripheral blood, sampled 28 days after the second AZD1222 dose. The V gene is TRBV10-3, the J gene TRBJ1-1; a possible D gene is TRBD1 (5 bases). The CDR3 DNA is TGTGCCATCAGCGGGTGGGGCAGTGAGAACACTGAAGCTTTCTTT. This sequence encodes CAISGWGSENTEAFF.